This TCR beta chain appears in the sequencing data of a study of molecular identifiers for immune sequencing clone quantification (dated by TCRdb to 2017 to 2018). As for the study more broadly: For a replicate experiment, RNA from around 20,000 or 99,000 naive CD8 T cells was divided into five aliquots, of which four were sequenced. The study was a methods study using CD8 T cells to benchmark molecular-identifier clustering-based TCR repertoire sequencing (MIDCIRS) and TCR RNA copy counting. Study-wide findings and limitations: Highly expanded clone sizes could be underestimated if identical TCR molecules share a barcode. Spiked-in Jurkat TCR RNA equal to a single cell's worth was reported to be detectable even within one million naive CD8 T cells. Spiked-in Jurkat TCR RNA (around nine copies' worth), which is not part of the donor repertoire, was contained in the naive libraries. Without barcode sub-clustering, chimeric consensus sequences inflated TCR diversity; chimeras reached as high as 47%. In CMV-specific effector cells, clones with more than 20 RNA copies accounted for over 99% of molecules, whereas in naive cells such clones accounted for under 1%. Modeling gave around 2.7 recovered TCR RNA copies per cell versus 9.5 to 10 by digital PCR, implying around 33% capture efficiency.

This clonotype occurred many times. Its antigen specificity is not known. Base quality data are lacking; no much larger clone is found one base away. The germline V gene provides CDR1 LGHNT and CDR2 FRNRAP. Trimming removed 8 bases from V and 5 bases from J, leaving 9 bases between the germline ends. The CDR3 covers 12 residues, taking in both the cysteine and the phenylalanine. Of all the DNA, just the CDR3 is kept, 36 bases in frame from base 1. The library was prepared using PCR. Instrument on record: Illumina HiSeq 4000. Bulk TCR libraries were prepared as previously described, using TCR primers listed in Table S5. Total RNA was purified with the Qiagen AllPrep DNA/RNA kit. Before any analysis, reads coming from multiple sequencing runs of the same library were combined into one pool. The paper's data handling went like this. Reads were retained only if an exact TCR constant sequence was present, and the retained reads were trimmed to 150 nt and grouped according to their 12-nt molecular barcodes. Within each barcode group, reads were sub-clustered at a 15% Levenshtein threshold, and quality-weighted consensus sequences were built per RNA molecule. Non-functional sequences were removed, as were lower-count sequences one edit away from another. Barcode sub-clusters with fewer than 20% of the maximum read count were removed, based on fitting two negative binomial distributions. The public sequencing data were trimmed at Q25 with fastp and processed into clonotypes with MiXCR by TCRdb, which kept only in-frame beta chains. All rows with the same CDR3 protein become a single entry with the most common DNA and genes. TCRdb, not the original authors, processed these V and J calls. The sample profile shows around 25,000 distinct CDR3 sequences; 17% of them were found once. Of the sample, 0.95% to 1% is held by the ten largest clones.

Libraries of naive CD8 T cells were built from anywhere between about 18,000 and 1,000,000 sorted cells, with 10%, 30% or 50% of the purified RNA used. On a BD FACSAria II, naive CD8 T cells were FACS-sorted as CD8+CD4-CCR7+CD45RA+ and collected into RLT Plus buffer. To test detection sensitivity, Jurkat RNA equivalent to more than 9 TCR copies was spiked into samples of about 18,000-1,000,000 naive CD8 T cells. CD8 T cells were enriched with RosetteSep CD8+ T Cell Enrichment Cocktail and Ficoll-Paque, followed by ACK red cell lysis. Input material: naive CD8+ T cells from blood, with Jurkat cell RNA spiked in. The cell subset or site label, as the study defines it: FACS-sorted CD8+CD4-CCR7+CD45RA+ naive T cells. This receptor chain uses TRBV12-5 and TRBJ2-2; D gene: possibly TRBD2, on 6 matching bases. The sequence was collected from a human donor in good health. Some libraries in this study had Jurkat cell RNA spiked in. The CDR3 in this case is CASFAGTGELFF. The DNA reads TGTGCTAGTTTCGCGGGGACCGGGGAGCTGTTTTTT.